The TCR beta chain under discussion was sequenced for a study of metastatic and nonmetastatic thyroid tumors. Study at large: Repertoire data that came from the blood and tumor or nodule tissue of malignant and benign thyroid patients were compared. Study-wide points: When malignant thyroid tumors were compared with benign nodules, TCR beta diversity was reportedly significantly higher in the malignant tumors. This held in both blood and tumor samples.

V was trimmed by 2 bases and J by 4 bases, leaving 6 bases between them. The CDR3 sequence is 13 residues long. Germline V gene data show CDR1 as ENHRY and CDR2 as SYGVKD. Nobody among the patients had been given any treatment before thyroid surgery. In the study's own analysis: What underpinned the distant-metastasis classifier for papillary thyroid cancer was the set of CDR3 differences across clinicopathological groups. MiXCR re-clonotyped the PCR reads for TCRdb. The V and J calls come from TCRdb's annotation, not from the publication. The sample contains 36,000 or so clones, about 32% of which appear only once. This clone came up a few times. No antigen is known for it.

The chain carries TRBV10-3 and TRBJ1-5; D not certain. The source of this sequence is a female donor with papillary thyroid cancer or a benign thyroid nodule (not recorded which). Some clones in this sample may be carry-over from other donors' samples. The sample taken for sequencing was tumor tissue. The CDR3 nucleotides read TGTGCCATCAGTGAGGGAGTTAATCAGCCCCAGCATTTT. It is translated as CAISEGVNQPQHF.